This T cell receptor beta chain appears in the sequencing data of a study of shared clonotypes between healthy human individuals. Overall study results and limits: Investigators collected only blood, and repertoires in tissues likely differ. Some clonotypes were shared by all four sorted-subset donors, while others were not shared. The non-shared ones had lower generation probabilities than the shared ones.

Naivety among CD8 cells was defined by CD45RO negativity and positive CCR7 selection, thereby excluding terminally differentiated effector memory CD45RA+ cells. Clones were read by immunoSEQ multiplex PCR, and TCRdb kept only the in-frame ones, dropping some. The sample has 1.5 million to 2.5 million clones, approximately 94% seen once. About this clone: Antigen unknown.

Sequenced sample: naive CD8+ T cells sorted from blood. The origin of this receptor is a man aged 18 to 30 in good health.

The CDR3 sequence is CASSLVASGRIEQYF. CDR3 DNA: TGTGCCAGCAGCTTAGTAGCTAGCGGGAGAATCGAGCAGTACTTC. The chain is built from TRBV7-9 and TRBJ2-7; 10 nucleotides agree with TRBD2. The CDR3 is made up of 15 amino acids. Germline V gene lookup returns CDR1 SEHNR and CDR2 FQNEAQ (reference sequence). V lost 1 base to trimming and J lost 6 bases; unmatched junction nucleotides: 6.